Below, 16 T cell receptor beta chains from the same sample are listed, as sequenced in a study of CD8+ T cells in alopecia areata. Extracted from the samples, RNA was reverse transcribed into cDNA to serve as the sequencing template. The data were produced by immunoSEQ multiplex PCR, yet TCRdb's version contains in-frame clones alone and is incomplete. There are 150,000 to 200,000 clones in the sample; approximately 60% occur only once, and around 5% lies in the top ten. The sequenced material came from CD4+ T cells sorted from blood. The receptors derive from a human donor in good health.

The chain uses TRBV6-5 and TRBJ1-1; D uncertain. Trimming removed 10 bases from V and 2 bases from J, with 8 bases in between. This CDR3 contains 11 residues. The germline CDR1 and CDR2 sequences are MNHEY and SVGAGI. CDR3 protein: CATGRNTEAFF. The DNA of the CDR3 is TGTGCCACCGGACGTAACACTGAAGCTTTCTTT.

This clone occurred once. Other DNA variants within this sample encode the same CDR3. The chain links TRBV29-1 to TRBJ1-1; the match to TRBD1 covers 8 bases. V trimming: 6 bases; J trimming: 4 bases; junction bases outside the gene matches: 4. The CDR3 has 12 amino acids. Germline CDR1 reads SQVTM; CDR2 reads ANQGSEA. The CDR3 spells CSVDRGGTEAFF. The CDR3 region has the DNA TGCAGCGTCGACAGGGGAGGCACTGAAGCTTTCTTT.

This chain joins TRBV29-1 and TRBJ2-1; TRBD2 aligns across 7 bases. Germline assignment: CDR1 SQVTM and CDR2 ANQGSEA. The CDR3 totals 15 residues. Losses at the gene ends were 7 bases for V and 7 bases for J; bases not matched to a gene: 16. The DNA for the CDR3 is TGCAGCGGTGGGGGAGGTTGGCGGGAGAGTAATGAGCAGTTCTTC. Amino acids: CSGGGGWRESNEQFF.

The CDR3 nucleotides read TGTGCCAGTAGTCCGACAGGGGGCCCTTACACAGATACGCAGTATTTT. Its translation is CASSPTGGPYTDTQYF. V and J are TRBV19 and TRBJ2-3; TRBD1 matches at 10 bases. Germline V lookup: CDR1 LNHDA, CDR2 SQIVND (reference sequence). J gave up 2 bases and V 5 bases, and 7 bases lay outside the gene matches. This CDR3 spans 16 amino acids.

The gene calls are TRBV5-4 and TRBJ2-7, with 9 bases matching TRBD2. Looked up from germline, CDR1 is SGHNT and CDR2 is YYREEE (reference sequence). This CDR3 has 15 residues. Trimming cost V 4 bases and J 4 bases; bases outside gene matches: 9. The chain's CDR3 is CASSGLAGQRYEQYF. CDR3 in DNA: TGTGCCAGCAGCGGCCTAGCGGGACAGAGGTACGAGCAGTACTTC.

This clone has only a few counts. The V call is TRBV4-1, the J call TRBJ2-2; D gene ambiguous. V shed 1 base and J shed 0 bases, with 6 bases lying between them. Germline V CDR1 and CDR2: MGHRA, YSYEKL. This CDR3 has 15 residues. The CDR3 coding sequence is TGCGCCAGCAGCCAAGCTCCAGCGAACACCGGGGAGCTGTTTTTT. Amino acid sequence: CASSQAPANTGELFF.

This clone was recorded a few times. CDR3 in amino acids: CASSLVRGQVPYEQYF. CDR3 DNA: TGTGCCAGCAGCTTGGTCCGCGGACAGGTGCCTTACGAGCAGTACTTC. The V and J genes are TRBV7-9 and TRBJ2-7, with 7 bases fitting TRBD1. Germline values: CDR1 SEHNR, CDR2 FQNEAQ (reference sequence). CDR3 length: 16 residues. V was pared by 3 bases and J by 4 bases, with 12 bases of the junction left unmatched.

The chain is built from TRBV5-4 and TRBJ2-2; D unclear. The V and J ends lost 3 bases and 7 bases respectively, with 13 bases between them. This CDR3 is built from 14 residues. CDR1 is SGHNT and CDR2 is YYREEE in the germline V gene (reference sequence). CDR3 loop: CASSSRAVIGELFF. The CDR3 nucleotides read TGTGCCAGCAGCTCCCGGGCGGTGATCGGGGAGCTGTTTTTT.

The chain has TRBV5-1 and TRBJ2-7; the D is unclear. Germline values: CDR1 SGHRS, CDR2 YFSETQ. This CDR3 spans 13 amino acids. V was clipped by 0 bases and J by 4 bases, with 8 bases between them. In DNA, the CDR3 is TGCGCCAGCAGCTTGGGGACGCCGTACGAGCAGTACTTC. This translates into CASSLGTPYEQYF. The whole variable domain, remainder taken from reference TRBV5-1 and TRBJ2-7, is KAGVTQTPRYLIKTRGQQVTLSCSPISGHRSVSWYQQTPGQGLQFLFEYFSETQRNKGNFPGRFSGRQFSNSRSEMNVSTLELGDSALYLCASSLGTPYEQYFGPGTRLTVT.

The chain joins TRBV6-6 to TRBJ2-2; no clear D. The V and J ends lost 8 bases and 6 bases respectively, with 10 bases between them. Per the germline V gene, CDR1 is MNHNY and CDR2 is SVGAGI (reference sequence). This CDR3 is 12 amino acids long. The CDR3 DNA sequence: TGTGCCAGCGGAGCAGGCGCCGGGGAGCTGTTTTTT. It encodes CASGAGAGELFF.

The gene calls are TRBV14 and TRBJ2-1, with 13 bases that match TRBD2. The germline V gene encodes CDR1 SGHDN and CDR2 FVKESK. The CDR3 covers 16 residues. J was trimmed by 4 bases and V by 4 bases; bases with no gene match: 4. The CDR3 spells CASSLTSGRRYNEQFF. The CDR3 DNA is TGTGCCAGCAGCCTGACTAGCGGGAGGAGATACAATGAGCAGTTCTTC.

The chain's CDR3 is CSVRGQVGGTEAFF. The CDR3 nucleotides are TGCAGCGTCAGGGGACAGGTTGGGGGCACTGAAGCTTTCTTT. V and J are TRBV29-1 and TRBJ1-1, with 8 bases fitting TRBD1. V shed 6 bases and J 4 bases; nucleotides not matched to a gene: 10. This CDR3 spans 14 amino acids. Germline-derived CDR1 and CDR2 are SQVTM and ANQGSEA.

This clone has just a few counts. The rearrangement joins TRBV7-9 to TRBJ2-5; 7 bases are a match to TRBD2. This CDR3 comprises 14 residues. CDR1 and CDR2 from the germline V gene are SEHNR and FQNEAQ (reference sequence). With V trimmed by 3 bases and J by 4 bases, 5 bases remained unmatched. The chain's CDR3 is CASSFGGSSETQYF. Written as DNA, the CDR3 is TGTGCCAGCAGCTTTGGCGGGAGTTCAGAGACCCAGTACTTC.

The chain recombines TRBV11-2 with TRBJ2-2, with D maybe TRBD2 (5 bases). This CDR3 region has 16 residues. Trimming cost V 6 bases and J 2 bases, with 16 bases left between them. Germline-derived CDR1 and CDR2 are SGHAT and FQNNGV. The CDR3 DNA reads TGTGCCAGCAGTCCTGGGCCGGGAATTAACACCGGGGAGCTGTTTTTT. It yields the protein CASSPGPGINTGELFF.

This clone was counted once. This chain joins TRBV30 and TRBJ1-2; TRBD1 matches 8 bases. The trim removed 4 bases at V and 7 bases at J, leaving 8 bases unmatched. From germline, CDR1 is GTSNPN and CDR2 SVGIG (reference sequence). The CDR3 totals 13 residues. The CDR3 here is CAWTGGPGSGYTF. CDR3 bases: TGTGCCTGGACAGGGGGCCCGGGGTCTGGCTACACCTTC.

The table lists this clone with a few counts. This chain joins TRBV7-2 and TRBJ2-1; D ambiguous. CDR3 length: 11 residues. Trimming removed 5 bases at V and 7 bases at J, with 6 bases between. CDR1 and CDR2 from the germline V gene are SGHTA and FQGNSA. The CDR3: CASSPINEQFF. CDR3 in DNA: TGTGCCAGCAGCCCAATAAATGAGCAGTTCTTC.